Listed here are 25 T cell receptor beta chains from one sample, sequenced in a study of blood T cell repertoires in COVID-19 (dated by TCRdb to about 2020). The method was the immunoSEQ multiplex PCR assay. Drawn from immuneACCESS, this table holds only the in-frame rearrangements with V and J called that TCRdb kept. Clones are partly lost; checked studies trace under half to an unresolved V gene and leave the rest unexplained. The sample table contains roughly 300,000 clones; only one count was recorded for around 84% of them. Of the sample, roughly 1.5% falls within the top ten clones. Input material: peripheral blood. These receptors all come from a human donor with COVID-19, enrolled during active disease. The donor label of this sample is uncertain.

The V gene is TRBV5-1, the J gene TRBJ2-1; D is ambiguous. The CDR3 runs 14 residues. Trimming shortened V by 0 bases and J by 8 bases, and 12 bases separated the two germline ends. Germline loops: CDR1 SGHRS, CDR2 YFSETQ. Here the CDR3 reads CASSLGISGDEQFF. CDR3 DNA: TGCGCCAGCAGCTTGGGAATATCTGGAGATGAGCAGTTCTTC. Full variable domain (missing parts from reference TRBV5-1 and TRBJ2-1): KAGVTQTPRYLIKTRGQQVTLSCSPISGHRSVSWYQQTPGQGLQFLFEYFSETQRNKGNFPGRFSGRQFSNSRSEMNVSTLELGDSALYLCASSLGISGDEQFFGPGTRLTVL.

The rearrangement links TRBV7-9 to TRBJ2-4, with D perhaps matching TRBD2 (5 bases). The CDR3 is 16 amino acids. The germline CDR1 and CDR2 sequences are SEHNR and FQNEAQ (reference sequence). Trimming stripped 1 base from V and 0 bases from J, with 10 bases between. CDR3 region: CASSLDRAEAKNIQYF. The CDR3, as DNA: TGTGCCAGCAGCTTAGATAGAGCGGAAGCCAAAAACATTCAGTACTTC.

The gene calls are TRBV10-1 and TRBJ2-1; tentatively, D is TRBD2 (6 bases). V was shortened by 0 bases and J by 8 bases, with 14 bases between the two germline ends. Germline lookup yields CDR1 WNHNN and CDR2 SYGVQD (reference sequence). This CDR3 has 15 amino acids. In DNA, the CDR3 is TGCGCCAGCAGTGAGTCCCCGCGGGACTTGGATGAGCAGTTCTTC. Translated, it gives CASSESPRDLDEQFF.

The rearrangement links TRBV7-8 to TRBJ2-7; tentatively, D is TRBD1 (5 bases). Germline V CDR1 and CDR2: SGHVS, FQNEAQ. The CDR3 sequence is 14 residues long. V lost 1 base and J 5 bases, leaving 12 bases between the germline ends. CDR3 loop: CASSLGGTYDEQYF. The CDR3 DNA reads TGTGCCAGCAGCTTAGGGGGCACCTACGACGAGCAGTACTTC. The entire variable domain, with the rest obtained from reference TRBV7-8 and TRBJ2-7, is as follows: GAGVSQSPRYKVAKRGQDVALRCDPISGHVSLFWYQQALGQGPEFLTYFQNEAQLDKSGLPSDRFFAERPEGSVSTLKIQRTQQEDSAVYLCASSLGGTYDEQYFGPGTRLTVT.

There are a few counts of this clone. This chain links TRBV7-2 with TRBJ2-5; the D gene is possibly TRBD2 (5 bases). Germline CDR1 SGHTA, CDR2 FQGNSA. CDR3 size: 13 residues. The V end was cut by 1 base, the J end by 7 bases, with 10 bases between. CDR3 loop: CASSLVEDTTQYF. Here the CDR3 DNA reads TGTGCCAGCAGCTTAGTGGAGGATACGACCCAGTACTTC.

The chain uses TRBV7-9 and TRBJ1-1; no clear D. The CDR3 loop spans 12 amino acids. Trimming stripped 6 bases from V and 4 bases from J, with 9 bases between. Germline lookup yields CDR1 SEHNR and CDR2 FQNEAQ (reference sequence). The CDR3 nucleotides read TGTGCCAGCAGAGCTTCTGGCACTGAAGCTTTCTTT. Translated, it gives CASRASGTEAFF.

The chain joins TRBV7-9 to TRBJ2-3; D is possibly TRBD2 (6 bases). CDR3 length: 16 amino acids. Germline CDR1 and CDR2: SEHNR and FQNEAQ (reference sequence). Trimming shortened V by 5 bases and J by 2 bases, and 17 bases separated the two germline ends. The CDR3 DNA follows: TGTGCCAGCAGCACCGAGGGGCGGGGATTCACAGATACGCAGTATTTT. It translates to CASSTEGRGFTDTQYF.

The chain links TRBV2 to TRBJ1-6, with TRBD1 matching 9 bases. The CDR3 is 13 residues long. Germline V gives CDR1 SNHLY, CDR2 FYNNEI. J was trimmed by 7 bases and V by 8 bases; bases with no gene match: 3. The CDR3 reads CASVQGANSPLHF. For the CDR3, the DNA is TGTGCCAGCGTACAGGGGGCGAATTCACCCCTCCACTTT.

The chain joins TRBV11-1 to TRBJ2-2, with TRBD1 matching 12 bases. Germline trimming cut 6 bases from V and 7 bases from J; bases unmatched to any gene: 3. The germline gives CDR1 SGHAT, CDR2 FQDESV (reference sequence). The CDR3 spans 14 residues. The CDR3 DNA reads TGTGCCAGCAGTGGGACAGGGGGCAGCGGGGAGCTGTTTTTT. This translates into CASSGTGGSGELFF.

As to this clone: A read error may be the cause here, since a much bigger clone is one base away. This same CDR3 is encoded by further DNA sequences in the sample. The chain links TRBV12-3 or TRBV12-4 to TRBJ2-5; 7 nucleotides line up with TRBD1. The CDR3 length is 13 residues. Losses at the gene ends were 5 bases for V and 2 bases for J; bases not matched to a gene: 2. The CDR3 region is CASSPGQQETQYF. The CDR3 DNA reads TGTGCCAGCAGTCCGGGACAGCAAGAGACCCAGTACTTC.

The gene calls are TRBV11-2 and TRBJ1-3; possibly TRBD1 for D (5 bases). There are 13 residues in the CDR3. CDR1 is SGHAT and CDR2 is FQNNGV in the germline V gene. The V end lost 8 bases, the J end lost 0 bases, and 8 bases lay between the germline ends. The CDR3 loop is CASGTFSGNTIYF. In nucleotides, the CDR3 is TGTGCCAGCGGGACTTTCTCTGGAAACACCATATATTTT.

This clone was recorded a few times. The V and J genes are TRBV5-4 and TRBJ2-1; 10 nucleotides match TRBD2. Germline values: CDR1 SGHNT, CDR2 YYREEE (reference sequence). The ends lost 4 bases at V and 8 bases at J; junction bases unmatched: 12. There are 16 residues in the CDR3. The chain's CDR3 is CASSHVLAGRGDEQFF. As DNA, the CDR3 is TGTGCCAGCAGCCACGTACTAGCGGGACGCGGGGATGAGCAGTTCTTC.

The CDR3 here is CASSQLPVGNQPQHF. For the CDR3, the DNA is TGTGCCAGTAGTCAACTCCCGGTGGGCAATCAGCCCCAGCATTTT. The rearrangement uses TRBV19 and TRBJ1-5; D ambiguous. Germline CDR1 is LNHDA and CDR2 is SQIVND (reference sequence). Trimming removed 5 bases from V and 2 bases from J, with 13 bases in between. The CDR3 runs 15 residues.

The chain recombines TRBV6-5 with TRBJ1-6, with 10 positions matching TRBD1. In germline, CDR1 is MNHEY, CDR2 SVGAGI. The CDR3 covers 14 residues. The ends lost 7 bases at V and 10 bases at J; junction bases unmatched: 7. CDR3: CASNLDRGGSPLHF. The DNA of the CDR3 is TGTGCCAGCAATCTGGACAGGGGGGGATCACCCCTCCACTTT.

This clone was seen a few times. The V call is TRBV14, the J call TRBJ1-1, with 7 bases lining up with TRBD1. The trim removed 1 base at V and 1 base at J, leaving 3 bases unmatched. CDR1 and CDR2 from the germline V gene are SGHDN and FVKESK. The CDR3 runs to 15 residues. The CDR3 nucleotides are TGTGCCAGCAGCCAAGCGACAGGGAAGAACACTGAAGCTTTCTTT. This codes for CASSQATGKNTEAFF.

The chain employs TRBV5-5 and TRBJ2-3; maybe TRBD2 (5 bases). The CDR3 spans 17 residues. V shed 5 bases and J shed 2 bases, with 21 bases lying between them. Germline CDR1 is SGHKS and CDR2 is YYEKEE (reference sequence). The CDR3 sequence: CASSLDLAGDPTDTQYF. DNA of the CDR3: TGTGCCAGCAGTCTCGACCTGGCGGGTGATCCCACAGATACGCAGTATTTT.

V is TRBV7-3 and J is TRBJ1-2; tentatively, D is TRBD1 (5 bases). This CDR3 comprises 15 residues. V lost 5 bases and J 4 bases, leaving 17 bases between the germline ends. CDR1 is SGHTA, CDR2 FQGTGA, per germline. CDR3 DNA sequence: TGTGCCAGCAGCCCCTCGGTCGACAGTTCCTATGGCTACACCTTC. This sequence encodes CASSPSVDSSYGYTF. Supplemented by reference TRBV7-3 and TRBJ1-2, the full variable domain reads GAGVSQTPSNKVTEKGKYVELRCDPISGHTALYWYRQSLGQGPEFLIYFQGTGAADDSGLPNDRFFAVRPEGSVSTLKIQRTERGDSAVYLCASSPSVDSSYGYTFGSGTRLTVV.

This clone came up once. This chain connects TRBV5-4 to TRBJ1-4, with D unclear. This CDR3 is built from 13 residues. Trimming removed 0 bases from V and 7 bases from J, with 7 bases in between. CDR1 and CDR2 from the germline V gene are SGHNT and YYREEE (reference sequence). CDR3: CASSLAGSEKLFF. CDR3 sequence (DNA): TGTGCCAGCAGCTTGGCGGGGAGTGAAAAACTGTTTTTT.

This clone was counted once. The sample carries other DNA sequences with the same CDR3. This chain joins TRBV7-2 and TRBJ1-5; 7 bases align to TRBD1. Looked up from germline, CDR1 is SGHTA and CDR2 is FQGNSA. V was clipped by 0 bases and J by 4 bases; unmatched bases: 0. The CDR3 consists of 14 residues. The CDR3 DNA follows: TGTGCCAGCAGCTTAGCCAGGGGGAATCAGCCCCAGCATTTT. It translates to CASSLARGNQPQHF.

The J gene is TRBJ1-2, the V gene TRBV15; D perhaps matches TRBD1 (6 bases). The germline V and J ends were trimmed by 6 bases and 8 bases, with 31 bases remaining between them. Per the germline V gene, CDR1 is LNHNV and CDR2 is YYDKDF (reference sequence). This CDR3 is 18 amino acids long. Written as DNA, the CDR3 is TGTGCCACCAGAAACCACGAGGGGGTCCCATCGAGGACTAGGGGCTACACCTTC. It yields the protein CATRNHEGVPSRTRGYTF.

The chain couples TRBV5-1 to TRBJ1-1; D is perhaps TRBD1 (6 bases). Trimming pared 2 bases from V and 4 bases from J, leaving 12 bases between. The CDR3 totals 14 residues. Per the germline V gene, CDR1 is SGHRS and CDR2 is YFSETQ. CDR3 protein: CASSLLQGPTEAFF. The CDR3 DNA reads TGCGCCAGCAGCTTACTACAGGGACCCACTGAAGCTTTCTTT.

The CDR3 is CASSSLLGTNTEAFF. The CDR3 bases are TGTGCCAGCAGCTCCCTCCTAGGGACAAACACTGAAGCTTTCTTT. The rearrangement links TRBV9 to TRBJ1-1; tentative D call: TRBD1 (6 bases). Germline V gene lookup returns CDR1 SGDLS and CDR2 YYNGEE. V was cut by 4 bases and J by 2 bases, with 15 bases left in between. The CDR3 runs to 15 residues. Using reference TRBV9 and TRBJ1-1 for the parts outside the CDR3, the full variable domain is DSGVTQTPKHLITATGQRVTLRCSPRSGDLSVYWYQQSLDQGLQFLIQYYNGEERAKGNILERFSAQQFPDLHSELNLSSLELGDSALYFCASSSLLGTNTEAFFGQGTRLTVV.

The chain couples TRBV5-8 to TRBJ1-2; a possible D gene is TRBD1 (6 bases). V was clipped by 2 bases and J by 4 bases, with 12 bases between them. Per the germline V gene, CDR1 is SGHTS and CDR2 is YDEGEE. The CDR3 loop spans 14 amino acids. The CDR3: CASSFEDSFYGYTF. CDR3 nucleotides: TGTGCCAGCAGCTTCGAGGACAGCTTCTATGGCTACACCTTC.

The chain uses TRBV19 and TRBJ1-4; a weak D match, TRBD1 (6 bases). The CDR3 has 17 residues. V gave up 3 bases and J gave up 8 bases, with 22 bases separating them. Germline V lookup: CDR1 LNHDA, CDR2 SQIVND (reference sequence). The CDR3 sequence: CASSILTSTGPGEKLFF. CDR3 nucleotide sequence: TGTGCCAGTAGTATTCTCACCTCGACAGGCCCGGGGGAAAAACTGTTTTTT.

The V and J genes are TRBV28 and TRBJ1-2; TRBD1 aligns across 9 bases. The J segment lost 7 bases and the V segment lost 6 bases, leaving 18 bases of the junction unmatched. CDR3 size: 17 residues. Looked up from germline, CDR1 is MDHEN and CDR2 is SYDVKM. Here the CDR3 DNA reads TGTGCCAGCAGACCAACCGGGACAGGGAATTATTGGGGTGGCTACACCTTC. Translated, it gives CASRPTGTGNYWGGYTF.